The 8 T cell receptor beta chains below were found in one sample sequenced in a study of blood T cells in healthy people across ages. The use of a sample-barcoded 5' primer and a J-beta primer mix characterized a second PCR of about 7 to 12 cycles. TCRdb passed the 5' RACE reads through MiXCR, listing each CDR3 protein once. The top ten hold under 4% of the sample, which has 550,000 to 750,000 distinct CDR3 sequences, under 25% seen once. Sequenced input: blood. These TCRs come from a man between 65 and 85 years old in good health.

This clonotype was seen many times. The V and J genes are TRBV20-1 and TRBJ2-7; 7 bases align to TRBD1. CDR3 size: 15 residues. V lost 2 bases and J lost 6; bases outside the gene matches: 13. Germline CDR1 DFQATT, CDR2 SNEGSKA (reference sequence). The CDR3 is CSARPPGTVRVEQYF. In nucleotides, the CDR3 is TGCAGTGCTAGACCCCCCGGGACAGTGAGAGTCGAGCAGTACTTC.

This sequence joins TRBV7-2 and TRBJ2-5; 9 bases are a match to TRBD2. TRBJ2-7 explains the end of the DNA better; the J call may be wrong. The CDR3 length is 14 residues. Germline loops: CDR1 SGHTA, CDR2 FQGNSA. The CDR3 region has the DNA TGTGCCAGCCTGAGTAGCGGGGGCCCTTCCGAGCAGTACTTC. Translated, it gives CASLSSGGPSEQYF.

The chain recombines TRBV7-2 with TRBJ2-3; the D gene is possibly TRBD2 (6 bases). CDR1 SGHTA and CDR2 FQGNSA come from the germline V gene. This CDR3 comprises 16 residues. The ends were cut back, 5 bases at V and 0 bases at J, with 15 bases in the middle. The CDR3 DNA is TGTGCCAGCAGCCCTAGGAGGAGCGGGAGCACAGATACGCAGTATTTT. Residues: CASSPRRSGSTDTQYF.

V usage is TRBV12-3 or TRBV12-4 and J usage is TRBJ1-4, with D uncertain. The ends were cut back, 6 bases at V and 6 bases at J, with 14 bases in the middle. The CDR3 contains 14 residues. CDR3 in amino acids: CASRKSSGDEKLFF. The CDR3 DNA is TGTGCCAGCAGAAAGTCGTCTGGGGATGAAAAACTGTTTTTT.

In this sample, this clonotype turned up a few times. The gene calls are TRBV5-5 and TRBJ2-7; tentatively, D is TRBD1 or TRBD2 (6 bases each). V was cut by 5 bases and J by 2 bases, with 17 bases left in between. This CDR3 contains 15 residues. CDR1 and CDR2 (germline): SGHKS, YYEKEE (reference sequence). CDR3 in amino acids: CASSRRGETPYEQYF. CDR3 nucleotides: TGTGCCAGCAGTCGGAGGGGGGAGACGCCCTACGAGCAGTACTTC.

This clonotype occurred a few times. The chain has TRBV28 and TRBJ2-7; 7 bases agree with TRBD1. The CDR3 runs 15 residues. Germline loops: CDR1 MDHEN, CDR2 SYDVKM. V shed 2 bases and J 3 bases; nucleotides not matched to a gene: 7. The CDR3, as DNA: TGTGCCAGCAGTTTAGCGACAGGGATGCTCTACGAGCAGTACTTC. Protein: CASSLATGMLYEQYF.

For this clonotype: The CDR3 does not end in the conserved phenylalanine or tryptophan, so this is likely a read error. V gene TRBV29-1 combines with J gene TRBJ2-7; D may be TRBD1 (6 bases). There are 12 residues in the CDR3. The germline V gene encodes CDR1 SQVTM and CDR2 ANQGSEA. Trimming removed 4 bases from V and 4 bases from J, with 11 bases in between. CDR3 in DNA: TGCAGCGTTGGAGTCAGGGGTTACGAGCAGTACTTG. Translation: CSVGVRGYEQYL.

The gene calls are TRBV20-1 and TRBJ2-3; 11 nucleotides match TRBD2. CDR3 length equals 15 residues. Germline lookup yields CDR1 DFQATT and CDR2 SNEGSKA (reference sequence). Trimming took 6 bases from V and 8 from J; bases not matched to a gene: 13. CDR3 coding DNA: TGCAGTGCCACCGATCAGATTAGCGGGAGGGGTACGCAGTATTTT. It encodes CSATDQISGRGTQYF.